The 24 T cell receptor beta chains in this list originate from one sample, sequenced in a study of OX40 agonist ivuxolimab in advanced cancers. Here immunoSEQ multiplex PCR was the method, and the copy in TCRdb shows in-frame clones only, minus some. The sample consists of over 55,000 clones, approximately 78% of them appearing once. Sequenced material: CD4+ or CD8+ T cells sorted from blood, taken in a trial of the OX40 agonist ivuxolimab. Source of these receptors: an adult with an advanced solid tumor such as melanoma, head and neck, liver or kidney cancer.

The chain joins TRBV4-2 to TRBJ1-2, with 8 bases aligning to TRBD1. CDR3 length equals 13 residues. Germline values: CDR1 LGHNA, CDR2 YNFKEQ. Trimming cost V 8 bases and J 7 bases; bases outside gene matches: 9. The DNA for the CDR3 is TGTGCCAGCGCACCGGACAGGGTAGTTGGCTACACCTTC. This sequence encodes CASAPDRVVGYTF.

The chain carries TRBV6-5 and TRBJ1-1; D unresolved. The V end lost 5 bases, the J end lost 2 bases, and 12 bases lay between the germline ends. The germline gives CDR1 MNHEY, CDR2 SVGAGI. This CDR3 has 14 amino acids. The CDR3 protein is CASSRQQRNTEAFF. The CDR3 DNA follows: TGTGCCAGCAGTCGACAACAGAGAAACACTGAAGCTTTCTTT.

The rearrangement joins TRBV19 to TRBJ2-5; D ambiguous. Between the trimmed V and J ends, which lost 3 bases and 5 bases, there was a span of 4 bases. Germline CDR1 LNHDA, CDR2 SQIVND (reference sequence). This CDR3 is 11 amino acids long. The chain's CDR3 is CASSIFETQYF. In DNA, the CDR3 is TGTGCCAGTAGTATCTTTGAGACCCAGTACTTC. Complete variable domain (other parts from reference TRBV19 and TRBJ2-5): DGGITQSPKYLFRKEGQNVTLSCEQNLNHDAMYWYRQDPGQGLRLIYYSQIVNDFQKGDIAEGYSVSREKKESFPLTVTSAQKNPTAFYLCASSIFETQYFGPGTRLLVL.

This clone was counted a single time. CDR3 bases: TGTGCCAGCTCACCACCGGACAGGGGCTACGAGCAGTACTTC. Translated: CASSPPDRGYEQYF. The chain uses TRBV18 and TRBJ2-7; 9 nucleotides agree with TRBD1. Germline V lookup: CDR1 KGHSH, CDR2 LQKENI. The CDR3 covers 14 residues. V lost 0 bases and J lost 3; bases outside the gene matches: 0.

This clone has only one observation. The gene calls are TRBV11-2 and TRBJ1-2, with 7 bases aligning to TRBD1. CDR1 and CDR2 (germline): SGHAT, FQNNGV. The V segment lost 1 base and the J segment 2 bases; nucleotides outside the gene matches: 10. This CDR3 has 17 amino acids. CDR3 sequence: CASSLVGRGKTNYGYTF. CDR3 nucleotides: TGTGCCAGCAGCTTAGTTGGCAGGGGGAAGACGAACTATGGCTACACCTTC.

The chain uses TRBV4-1 and TRBJ1-4; D is perhaps TRBD1 (5 bases). CDR3 size: 19 residues. Germline loops: CDR1 MGHRA, CDR2 YSYEKL. V was shortened by 2 bases and J by 7 bases, with 26 bases between the two germline ends. The CDR3 coding sequence is TGCGCCAGCAGCCAATTATGGGGACCGGGCGCCCGAAAAGGTGAAAAACTGTTTTTT. It translates to CASSQLWGPGARKGEKLFF.

This clone came up once. V is TRBV2 and J is TRBJ1-6; possible D gene TRBD1, 6 bases. The CDR3 loop spans 15 amino acids. Germline CDR1 reads SNHLY; CDR2 reads FYNNEI. The ends were cut back, 5 bases at V and 5 bases at J, with 13 bases in the middle. The CDR3, as DNA: TGTGCCAGCAGTTTGCAGGGGTGGGATAATTCACCCCTCCACTTT. It is translated as CASSLQGWDNSPLHF.

V is TRBV10-2 and J is TRBJ1-1, with D unresolved. The CDR3 sequence is 12 residues long. V was clipped by 7 bases and J by 3 bases, with 9 bases between them. The germline V gene has CDR1 WSHSY and CDR2 SAAADI. CDR3 sequence reads: CASTSPYTEAFF. In DNA, the CDR3 is TGCGCCAGCACAAGTCCGTACACTGAAGCTTTCTTT.

The chain carries TRBV6-5 and TRBJ1-3, with 7 bases matching TRBD1. Germline V lookup: CDR1 MNHEY, CDR2 SVGAGI. V was clipped by 6 bases and J by 0 bases; unmatched bases: 5. The CDR3 extends over 15 amino acids. The CDR3 DNA sequence: TGTGCCAGCAGCCGCCGGGACAGCTCTGGAAACACCATATATTTT. Residues: CASSRRDSSGNTIYF.

The rearrangement uses TRBV7-9 and TRBJ2-1; 7 nucleotides line up with TRBD2. Germline assignment: CDR1 SEHNR and CDR2 FQNEAQ (reference sequence). V lost 5 bases, J lost 6 bases, and 13 bases stayed unmatched. CDR3 length equals 16 residues. CDR3 in DNA: TGTGCCAGCAGCACCCCCGGGACTATTGTCTTCAATGAGCAGTTCTTC. Protein product: CASSTPGTIVFNEQFF. The full variable domain, rest sourced from reference TRBV7-9 and TRBJ2-1, is DTGVSQNPRHKITKRGQNVTFRCDPISEHNRLYWYRQTLGQGPEFLTYFQNEAQLEKSRLLSDRFSAERPKGSFSTLEIQRTEQGDSAMYLCASSTPGTIVFNEQFFGPGTRLTVL.

The rearrangement uses TRBV27 and TRBJ2-7, with TRBD1 matching over 9 bases. V was pared by 3 bases and J by 6 bases, with 9 bases of the junction left unmatched. The germline gives CDR1 MNHEY, CDR2 SMNVEV (reference sequence). The CDR3 is made up of 15 amino acids. The CDR3 is CASSLVGTGSFEQYF. DNA for the CDR3: TGTGCCAGCAGTTTGGTGGGGACAGGGTCGTTCGAGCAGTACTTC.

The genes are TRBV15 and TRBJ1-5; no reliable D call. Germline V gene sequence: CDR1 LNHNV, CDR2 YYDKDF (reference sequence). The CDR3 runs to 15 residues. Trimming removed 1 base at V and 0 bases at J, with 7 bases between. The CDR3 is CATSRVVNSNQPQHF. The CDR3, as DNA: TGTGCCACCAGCAGAGTCGTCAATAGCAATCAGCCCCAGCATTTT. The full variable domain, rest sourced from reference TRBV15 and TRBJ1-5, is DAMVIQNPRYQVTQFGKPVTLSCSQTLNHNVMYWYQQKSSQAPKLLFHYYDKDFNNEADTPDNFQSRRPNTSFCFLDIRSPGLGDTAMYLCATSRVVNSNQPQHFGDGTRLSIL.

This clone showed up just a few times. The V and J genes are TRBV7-2 and TRBJ2-1; possibly TRBD2 for D (6 bases). Germline CDR1 SGHTA, CDR2 FQGNSA. V was pared by 5 bases and J by 6 bases, with 17 bases between. There are 15 residues in the CDR3. CDR3 in DNA: TGTGCCAGCAGCCCCCAGCACGGAGCGGGCAATGAGCAGTTCTTC. This encodes CASSPQHGAGNEQFF. The entire variable domain, with the rest obtained from reference TRBV7-2 and TRBJ2-1, is as follows: GAGVSQSPSNKVTEKGKDVELRCDPISGHTALYWYRQSLGQGLEFLIYFQGNSAPDKSGLPSDRFSAERTGGSVSTLTIQRTQQEDSAVYLCASSPQHGAGNEQFFGPGTRLTVL.

This clone is labeled as medium-sized. The chain links TRBV2 to TRBJ2-4; TRBD1 aligns across 8 bases. Germline trimming cut 8 bases from V and 11 bases from J; bases unmatched to any gene: 8. CDR1 is SNHLY, CDR2 FYNNEI, per germline. There are 12 residues in the CDR3. The CDR3 sequence: CASGGEQGVQYF. The CDR3 coding sequence is TGTGCCAGCGGTGGGGAACAGGGGGTTCAGTACTTC.

The CDR3 DNA reads as TGTGCCAGCAGTTACGGACTGGGAGCTAACTATGGCTACACCTTC. Amino acids: CASSYGLGANYGYTF. The genes are TRBV6-5 and TRBJ1-2; D remains ambiguous. The length of the CDR3 is 15 residues. V dropped 2 bases and J dropped 0 bases, with 10 bases sitting between them. Germline CDR1 and CDR2: MNHEY and SVGAGI.

This clone turned up a few times. The gene calls are TRBV6-5 and TRBJ2-3, with D perhaps matching TRBD1 (6 bases). The V end lost 2 bases, the J end lost 9 bases, and 12 bases lay between the germline ends. The CDR3 extends over 13 amino acids. Germline loops: CDR1 MNHEY, CDR2 SVGAGI. Written as DNA, the CDR3 is TGTGCCAGCAGTTACCTCTCCAGGGGAACGCAGTATTTT. Its protein product is CASSYLSRGTQYF.

This clone showed up just once. The rearrangement uses TRBV6-6 and TRBJ1-2; 7 bases agree with TRBD1. The V gene end was trimmed by 5 bases and the J gene end by 6 bases; junction bases not matched to a gene: 12. CDR3 size: 15 residues. The germline CDR1 and CDR2 sequences are MNHNY and SVGAGI (reference sequence). DNA for the CDR3: TGTGCCAGCAGTGGAAGACAGGGTGGTACTGATGGCTACACCTTC. Translating gives CASSGRQGGTDGYTF.

The chain has TRBV11-2 and TRBJ2-2; 7 bases are shared with TRBD1. The CDR3 is 17 residues long. Germline CDR1 is SGHAT and CDR2 is FQNNGV. V dropped 1 base and J dropped 3; count of bases not matched to a gene: 8. CDR3 coding DNA: TGTGCCAGCAGCTTAGTTTTAGGGGGCGAATACACCGGGGAGCTGTTTTTT. Encoded protein: CASSLVLGGEYTGELFF.

The V call is TRBV5-1, the J call TRBJ2-3; 14 bases fit TRBD2. CDR1 is SGHRS, CDR2 YFSETQ, per germline. The CDR3 consists of 17 residues. V dropped 4 bases and J dropped 4; count of bases not matched to a gene: 8. The CDR3 loop is CASSPGLAGAWADTQYF. Here the CDR3 DNA reads TGCGCCAGCAGCCCGGGACTAGCGGGAGCCTGGGCAGATACGCAGTATTTT.

The rearrangement joins TRBV7-9 to TRBJ1-1, with a possible D match to TRBD1 (5 bases). This CDR3 comprises 14 residues. CDR1 and CDR2 (germline): SEHNR, FQNEAQ (reference sequence). Trimming took 6 bases from V and 5 from J, leaving 16 bases between them. The CDR3 sequence is CASRLGTLPTEAFF. As DNA, the CDR3 is TGTGCCAGCAGACTCGGGACTCTGCCAACTGAAGCTTTCTTT.

This chain uses TRBV20-1 with TRBJ2-3; D unresolved. This CDR3 comprises 11 residues. Per germline, CDR1 DFQATT and CDR2 SNEGSKA (reference sequence). Trimming removed 6 bases from V and 2 bases from J, with 6 bases in between. This CDR3 reads CSAIPTDTQYF. The CDR3 DNA reads as TGCAGTGCAATCCCCACAGATACGCAGTATTTT.

This rearrangement joins TRBV7-2 to TRBJ2-1; D remains unclear. The CDR3 consists of 12 residues. The V and J ends lost 2 bases and 10 bases respectively, with 9 bases between them. CDR1 is SGHTA, CDR2 FQGNSA, per germline. CDR3 sequence reads: CASSLRMGEQFF. CDR3 in DNA: TGTGCCAGCAGCTTACGTATGGGGGAGCAGTTCTTC.

The chain is built from TRBV11-2 and TRBJ2-3; TRBD1 aligns across 9 bases. The CDR3 sequence is 15 residues long. Germline V gives CDR1 SGHAT, CDR2 FQNNGV. Trimming at V came to 4 bases and at J to 4 bases, leaving 6 bases not matched to a gene. The CDR3 spells CASSWTGEGADTQYF. The CDR3, as DNA: TGTGCCAGCAGCTGGACAGGGGAGGGAGCAGATACGCAGTATTTT.

The J gene is TRBJ2-3, the V gene TRBV7-3, with D possibly TRBD2 on 5 matching bases. This CDR3 has 15 residues. V was clipped by 5 bases and J by 3 bases, with 15 bases between them. Germline CDR1 is SGHTA and CDR2 is FQGTGA. The CDR3 spells CASSPSPAVTDTQYF. In DNA form, the CDR3 reads TGTGCCAGCAGCCCCTCCCCAGCGGTAACAGATACGCAGTATTTT.